This entry features one T cell receptor (beta chain) sequence. Its antigen is as yet unknown. Some clones are missing from TCRdb's copy, which holds only in-frame ones; the method was immunoSEQ multiplex PCR. The table has 95,000 to 100,000 clones, around 83% seen once; the top ten hold roughly 1.5%. The data were taken from a study of OX40 agonist ivuxolimab in advanced cancers. The CDR3 runs to 13 residues. CDR1 is SNHLY, CDR2 FYNNEI, per germline. Trimming took off 3 bases at V and 9 bases at J, with 12 bases between the two ends. Exclusion of a patient followed from autoimmune disease history or systemic immunosuppression. Whole-study results and caveats: Some nonresponders additionally presented with little normalized T-cell clonal expansion.

This chain connects TRBV2 to TRBJ1-5; D remains ambiguous. The source of this sequence is an adult with an advanced solid tumor such as melanoma, head and neck, liver or kidney cancer. Sequenced material: CD4+ or CD8+ T cells sorted from blood, taken in a trial of the OX40 agonist ivuxolimab. The CDR3 spells CASSEYGRGPQHF. The CDR3 DNA follows: TGTGCCAGCAGTGAGTATGGTCGTGGGCCCCAGCATTTT.